This entry lists 28 T cell receptor beta chains sequenced from one sample in a study of human T cells and chemical hapten exposure. The time point denotes: pre-sensitization, week 0. Indicated treatment: therapeutic diphenylcyclopropenone sensitization with weekly scalp DPC. Via MiXCR, TCRdb re-called the RACE reads, giving one row per CDR3 protein. The sample yields 250,000 to 300,000 distinct CDR3 sequences, 7.7% seen once. Sample: whole blood, taken in connection with sensitization to the hapten diphenylcyclopropenone (DPC). These receptors came from a man younger than 35 with alopecia areata. Some clones in this sample may be carry-over from other donors' samples.

This clonotype was counted at least ten times. This chain links TRBV25-1 with TRBJ2-1, with D perhaps TRBD1 or TRBD2 (5 bases each). V lost 4 bases and J lost 6, with 13 bases in between. The CDR3 sequence is 14 residues long. Germline CDR1 reads MGHDK; CDR2 reads SYGVNS. Here the CDR3 DNA reads TGTGCCAGCAGTGGCCAACCGGGGCCCAATGAGCAGTTCTTC. Translated, it gives CASSGQPGPNEQFF.

A few counts support this clonotype. V and J are TRBV7-9 and TRBJ2-7; 7 bases are a match to TRBD2. The germline V gene has CDR1 SEHNR and CDR2 FQNEAQ (reference sequence). Unmatched junction bases numbered 4, after V lost 7 bases and J lost 7 bases. CDR3 size: 11 residues. The CDR3 DNA reads as TGTGCCAGCAAGAGGGGAGGGGAGCAGTACTTC. It translates to CASKRGGEQYF.

This clonotype was counted ten times or more. The V gene is TRBV5-1, the J gene TRBJ2-3, with 7 nucleotides matching TRBD1. V lost 5 bases to trimming and J lost 6 bases; unmatched junction nucleotides: 6. This CDR3 region has 13 residues. The germline CDR1 and CDR2 sequences are SGHRS and YFSETQ. The CDR3 region is CASSGTVADTQYF. The DNA of the CDR3 is TGCGCCAGCAGTGGGACAGTCGCGGATACGCAGTATTTT.

The table lists this clonotype with a few counts. As DNA, the CDR3 is TGTGCCACCAATCAGGGTTCCTACAATGAGCAGTTCTTC. Translated: CATNQGSYNEQFF. The V and J genes are TRBV15 and TRBJ2-1, with D possibly being TRBD1 (5 bases). Trimming pared 7 bases from V and 1 base from J, leaving 8 bases between. CDR1 and CDR2 (germline): LNHNV, YYDKDF (reference sequence). The CDR3 extends over 13 amino acids. The variable domain in full, with the rest retrieved from reference TRBV15 and TRBJ2-1, is DAMVIQNPRYQVTQFGKPVTLSCSQTLNHNVMYWYQQKSSQAPKLLFHYYDKDFNNEADTPDNFQSRRPNTSFCFLDIRSPGLGDTAMYLCATNQGSYNEQFFGPGTRLTVL.

This clonotype was seen many times. The rearrangement joins TRBV7-3 to TRBJ2-1; 13 bases line up with TRBD2. Germline V gene sequence: CDR1 SGHTA, CDR2 FQGTGA. CDR3 size: 15 residues. V trimming: 3 bases; J trimming: 8 bases; junction bases outside the gene matches: 4. The CDR3 region is CASSLGTSGVDEQFF. DNA for the CDR3: TGTGCCAGCAGCTTGGGGACTAGCGGGGTTGATGAGCAGTTCTTC.

The J gene is TRBJ2-1, the V gene TRBV12-3 or TRBV12-4; a possible D gene is TRBD1 (6 bases). V was clipped by 6 bases and J by 1 base, with 10 bases between them. The CDR3 loop spans 14 amino acids. CDR3 protein: CASRLRGSYNEQFF. The CDR3 coding sequence is TGTGCCAGCAGACTCAGGGGTTCCTACAATGAGCAGTTCTTC.

This clonotype was found many times. The chain couples TRBV6-2 or TRBV6-3 to TRBJ1-1, with no clear D. The CDR3 has 13 residues. CDR1 is MNHEY, CDR2 SVGEGT, per germline. Trimming took off 2 bases at V and 5 bases at J, with 9 bases between the two ends. CDR3 bases: TGTGCCAGCAGTTACGTCGGGTCTACTGAAGCTTTCTTT. Its protein product is CASSYVGSTEAFF.

A few counts support this clonotype. The chain uses TRBV3-1 and TRBJ2-2, with 10 bases aligning to TRBD2. With V trimmed by 7 bases and J by 0 bases, 2 bases remained unmatched. Germline CDR1 reads LGHDT; CDR2 reads YNNKEL (reference sequence). The CDR3 extends over 15 amino acids. As DNA, the CDR3 is TGTGCCAGCACCCTAGCGGGGGCGAACACCGGGGAGCTGTTTTTT. Translating it yields CASTLAGANTGELFF.

This clonotype was picked up a small number of times. The CDR3 loop is CASTEPGQPNTEAFF. DNA for the CDR3: TGTGCCAGCACCGAACCCGGACAGCCGAACACTGAAGCTTTCTTT. The J gene is TRBJ1-1, the V gene TRBV28; D possibly corresponds to TRBD1 (6 bases). The CDR3 covers 15 residues. The germline CDR1 and CDR2 sequences are MDHEN and SYDVKM. The V gene lost 7 bases and the J gene lost 1 base, with 16 bases spanning the gap.

This clonotype has only a few counts. The rearrangement joins TRBV7-9 to TRBJ2-7; tentatively, D is TRBD1 (6 bases). Deletions cut 3 bases from V and 4 bases from J, with 10 bases between. Germline values: CDR1 SEHNR, CDR2 FQNEAQ (reference sequence). This CDR3 spans 13 amino acids. CDR3 DNA: TGTGCCAGCAGCTTGGGGGCCCCGTACGAGCAGTACGTC. This translates into CASSLGAPYEQYV.

Many counts were recorded for this clonotype. The genes are TRBV21-1 and TRBJ1-1; TRBD1, the table's D call, lacks a check against the DNA. TRBV21-1 has pseudogene status. CDR3 length: 13 residues. For the CDR3, the DNA is TGTGCCAGCAGCAAAGCCGGGGGGGCGGAAGCTTTCTTT. Translated, it gives CASSKAGGAEAFF.

There are a few counts of this clonotype. The chain recombines TRBV7-9 with TRBJ2-1; D is ambiguous. V gave up 3 bases and J gave up 5 bases, with 5 bases separating them. Per germline, CDR1 SEHNR and CDR2 FQNEAQ (reference sequence). The length of the CDR3 is 12 residues. CDR3 amino acids: CASSLRNNEQFF. The CDR3 DNA reads TGTGCCAGCAGCTTGCGTAACAATGAGCAGTTCTTC. Supplemented by reference TRBV7-9 and TRBJ2-1, the full variable domain reads DTGVSQNPRHKITKRGQNVTFRCDPISEHNRLYWYRQTLGQGPEFLTYFQNEAQLEKSRLLSDRFSAERPKGSFSTLEIQRTEQGDSAMYLCASSLRNNEQFFGPGTRLTVL.

The rearrangement joins TRBV3-1 to TRBJ2-6, with D hard to call. The V end was cut by 1 base, the J end by 0 bases, with 16 bases between. The CDR3 is 19 residues long. The germline V gene encodes CDR1 LGHDT and CDR2 YNNKEL (reference sequence). The CDR3 sequence is CASSQVPGPFGSGANVLTF. The CDR3 DNA reads as TGTGCCAGCAGCCAAGTACCCGGACCTTTCGGCTCTGGGGCCAACGTCCTGACTTTC. The complete variable domain, with remaining parts taken from reference TRBV3-1 and TRBJ2-6, reads DTAVSQTPKYLVTQMGNDKSIKCEQNLGHDTMYWYKQDSKKFLKIMFSYNNKELIINETVPNRFSPKSPDKAHLNLHINSLELGDSAVYFCASSQVPGPFGSGANVLTFGAGSRLTVL.

This clonotype was detected ten times or more. This chain joins TRBV20-1 and TRBJ2-5, with 8 positions matching TRBD2. V lost 6 bases to trimming and J lost 2 bases; unmatched junction nucleotides: 11. In germline, CDR1 is DFQATT, CDR2 SNEGSKA (reference sequence). This CDR3 comprises 15 residues. CDR3 nucleotide sequence: TGCAGTGCCCCCCTGCGGGGGGTCATACAAGAGACCCAGTACTTC. It specifies CSAPLRGVIQETQYF.

This clonotype has a count of ten or more. The gene calls are TRBV12-3 or TRBV12-4 and TRBJ2-2; D unclear. Trimming pared 5 bases from V and 6 bases from J, leaving 10 bases between. The CDR3 runs to 13 residues. CDR3 nucleotide sequence: TGTGCCAGCAGTCTGCCTCCATCCGGGGAGCTGTTTTTT. Translation: CASSLPPSGELFF.

This clonotype was detected ten times or more. The chain employs TRBV7-9 and TRBJ2-3; TRBD1 is a possible D gene (6 bases). From germline, CDR1 is SEHNR and CDR2 FQNEAQ (reference sequence). V lost 5 bases, J lost 0 bases, and 15 bases lay in between. The CDR3 is 16 amino acids. DNA for the CDR3: TGTGCCAGCAGCCCAAAGGCTGGACAGAGCACAGATACGCAGTATTTT. Its translation: CASSPKAGQSTDTQYF.

This clonotype has only a few counts. The V gene is TRBV5-6, the J gene TRBJ1-2; TRBD1 aligns across 9 bases. V shed 2 bases and J 4 bases; nucleotides not matched to a gene: 12. Per the germline V gene, CDR1 is SGHDT and CDR2 is YYEEEE. The CDR3 sequence is 17 residues long. In DNA, the CDR3 is TGTGCCAGCAGCTTCTACCAGACAGGGGGTATATCCTATGGCTACACCTTC. Amino acid sequence: CASSFYQTGGISYGYTF.

The table lists this clonotype with many counts. V and J are TRBV6-5 and TRBJ1-1, with D hard to call. Germline CDR1 is MNHEY and CDR2 is SVGAGI. V lost 6 bases to trimming and J lost 4 bases, with 12 bases between them. The CDR3 totals 13 residues. The CDR3 DNA reads TGTGCCAGCAGCCCATCTATTTTCACTGAAGCTTTCTTT. It codes for CASSPSIFTEAFF.

The rearrangement uses TRBV7-2 and TRBJ2-2; D is tentatively TRBD1 or TRBD2 (5 bases each). The CDR3 contains 14 residues. The V gene lost 5 bases and the J gene lost 9 bases, with 16 bases spanning the gap. Germline V gene sequence: CDR1 SGHTA, CDR2 FQGNSA. CDR3 amino acids: CASSGGRTHRELFF. CDR3 nucleotide sequence: TGTGCCAGCAGCGGAGGACGGACACACCGGGAGCTGTTTTTT.

This clonotype has at least ten counts. The gene calls are TRBV6-2 or TRBV6-3 and TRBJ1-5; the D gene is possibly TRBD1 (5 bases). The CDR3 has 17 amino acids. V was shortened by 6 bases and J by 6 bases, with 24 bases between the two germline ends. The germline V gene encodes CDR1 MNHEY and CDR2 SVGEGT. CDR3 nucleotide sequence: TGTGCCAGCAGCTTCGGACTGGGGGGGTATTGGTCTCAGCCCCAGCATTTT. Protein product: CASSFGLGGYWSQPQHF.

This clonotype was recorded at least ten times. The V gene is TRBV3-1, the J gene TRBJ2-1, with D hard to call. Between the trimmed V and J ends, which lost 1 base and 1 base, there was a span of 8 bases. Looked up from germline, CDR1 is LGHDT and CDR2 is YNNKEL (reference sequence). This CDR3 comprises 15 residues. The CDR3, as DNA: TGTGCCAGCAGCCAAGTCGTCATATCCTACAATGAGCAGTTCTTC. This encodes CASSQVVISYNEQFF.

This clonotype appeared a few times. The V call is TRBV29-1, the J call TRBJ2-7, with D perhaps matching TRBD1 or TRBD2 (5 bases each). From germline, CDR1 is SQVTM and CDR2 ANQGSEA. CDR3 length: 15 residues. Trimming took off 5 bases at V and 6 bases at J, with 23 bases between the two ends. CDR3 in amino acids: CSVRWRQGKLSEQYF. The DNA for the CDR3 is TGCAGCGTTCGTTGGAGGCAGGGAAAGCTTAGCGAGCAGTACTTC.

The table lists this clonotype with a few counts. The chain uses TRBV4-3 and TRBJ2-5, with a weak D call TRBD2 (6 bases). This CDR3 spans 18 amino acids. Germline CDR1 is LGHNA and CDR2 is YSLEER. The V end was cut by 1 base, the J end by 2 bases, with 20 bases between. This CDR3 is CASSQGLSFGGQQETQYF. CDR3 DNA: TGCGCCAGCAGCCAAGGTTTATCTTTCGGGGGTCAACAAGAGACCCAGTACTTC.

This clonotype appeared many times. One end of the junction fails to match germline, which may point to a read error. The V gene is TRBV5-1, the J gene TRBJ1-4, with D possibly matching TRBD1 (5 bases). Germline assignment: CDR1 SGHRS and CDR2 YFSETQ. The CDR3 is 16 amino acids. The CDR3 bases are TGTACCAGCAGCTTGGCACCCGGGGGTGCTAATGAAAAACTGTTTTTT. Translation gives CTSSLAPGGANEKLFF.

This clonotype was seen at least ten times. The chain has TRBV6-5 and TRBJ2-2; the match to TRBD2 covers 12 bases. Germline trimming cut 9 bases from V and 1 base from J; bases unmatched to any gene: 6. CDR3 size: 16 residues. CDR1 MNHEY and CDR2 SVGAGI come from the germline V gene. CDR3 residues: CASRLAGAENTGELFF. The CDR3 bases are TGTGCCAGTCGACTAGCGGGGGCGGAGAACACCGGGGAGCTGTTTTTT.

This clonotype has a handful of counts. V gene TRBV20-1 combines with J gene TRBJ2-2, with no clear D. This CDR3 is built from 13 residues. CDR1 is DFQATT and CDR2 is SNEGSKA in the germline V gene (reference sequence). Deletions cut 0 bases from V and 5 bases from J, with 7 bases between. CDR3 protein: CSARELMTGELFF. The CDR3 DNA follows: TGCAGTGCTAGAGAACTGATGACCGGGGAGCTGTTTTTT.

This clonotype was observed a few times. This chain uses TRBV7-9 with TRBJ2-5, with TRBD2 matching 7 bases. Germline CDR1 reads SEHNR; CDR2 reads FQNEAQ (reference sequence). With V trimmed by 5 bases and J by 3 bases, 15 bases remained unmatched. The CDR3 runs to 17 residues. This chain's CDR3 is CASSAGLAVMTKETQYF. The CDR3 nucleotides read TGTGCCAGCAGCGCTGGGCTAGCGGTTATGACAAAAGAGACCCAGTACTTC.

This chain connects TRBV9 to TRBJ1-5; D not certain. V lost 0 bases to trimming and J lost 7 bases, with 8 bases between them. The CDR3 consists of 13 residues. The germline V gene has CDR1 SGDLS and CDR2 YYNGEE. The DNA of the CDR3 is TGTGCCAGCAGCGTAGACCTGGGCCAGCCCCAGCATTTT. It specifies CASSVDLGQPQHF.